This TCR beta chain was identified in a study of blood T cell repertoires in COVID-19. Background on the study: Donors in the United States, Italy and Spain gave samples during acute or convalescent COVID-19.

CDR3 size: 12 residues. Trimming took off 3 bases at V and 5 bases at J, with 8 bases between the two ends. In germline, CDR1 is MDHEN, CDR2 SYDVKM. TCRdb keeps only in-frame clones here, not all; method: immunoSEQ multiplex PCR. The repertoire includes 350,000 to 500,000 clones, around nine tenths of them detected once, and approximately 1.5% sits in the top ten. The sequenced sample was PBMCs or T cells enriched from blood (not recorded which). This receptor was identified in a woman aged 18-35 years who had been exposed to COVID-19. This chain uses TRBV28 with TRBJ2-7; TRBD2 might be the D (5 bases). CDR3 nucleotides: TGTGCCAGCAGTTTTCGAGGGAACGAGCAGTACTTC. It yields the protein CASSFRGNEQYF.